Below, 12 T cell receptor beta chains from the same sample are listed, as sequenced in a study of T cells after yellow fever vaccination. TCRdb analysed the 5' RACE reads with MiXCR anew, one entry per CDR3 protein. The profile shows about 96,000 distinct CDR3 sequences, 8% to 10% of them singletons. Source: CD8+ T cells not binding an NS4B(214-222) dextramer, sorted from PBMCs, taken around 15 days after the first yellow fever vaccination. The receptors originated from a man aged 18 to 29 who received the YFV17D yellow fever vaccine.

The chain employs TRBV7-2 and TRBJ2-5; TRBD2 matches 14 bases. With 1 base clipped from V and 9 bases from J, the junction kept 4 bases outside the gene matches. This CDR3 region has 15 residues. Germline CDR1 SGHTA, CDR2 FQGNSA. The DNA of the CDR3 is TGTGCCAGCAGCTTAGAGGGACTAGCGGGGGCCCCCCAGTACTTC. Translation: CASSLEGLAGAPQYF.

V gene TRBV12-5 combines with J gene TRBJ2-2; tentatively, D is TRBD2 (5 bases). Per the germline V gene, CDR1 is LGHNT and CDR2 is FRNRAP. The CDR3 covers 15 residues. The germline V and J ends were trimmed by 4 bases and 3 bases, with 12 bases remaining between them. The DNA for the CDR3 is TGTGCTAGTGGTTCCGGGGAACGGTACACCGGGGAGCTGTTTTTT. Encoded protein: CASGSGERYTGELFF.

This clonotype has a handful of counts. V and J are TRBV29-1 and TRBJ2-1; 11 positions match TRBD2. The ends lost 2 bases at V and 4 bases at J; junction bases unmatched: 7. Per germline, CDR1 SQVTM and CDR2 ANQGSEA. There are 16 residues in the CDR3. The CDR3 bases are TGCAGCGTTGAACAGGCTAGCGGGGGGAAATACAATGAGCAGTTCTTC. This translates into CSVEQASGGKYNEQFF.

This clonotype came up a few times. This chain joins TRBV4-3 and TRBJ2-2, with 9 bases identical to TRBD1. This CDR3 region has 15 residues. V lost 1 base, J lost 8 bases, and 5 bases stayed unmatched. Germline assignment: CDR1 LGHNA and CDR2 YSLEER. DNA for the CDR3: TGCGCCAGCAGCCAAGGGACAGGGGTCGAAGGGGAGCTGTTTTTT. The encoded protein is CASSQGTGVEGELFF.

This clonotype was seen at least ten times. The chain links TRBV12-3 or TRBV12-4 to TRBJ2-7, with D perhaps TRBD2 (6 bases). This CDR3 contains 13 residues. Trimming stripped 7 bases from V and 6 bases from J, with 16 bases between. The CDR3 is CASTLGGRSEQYF. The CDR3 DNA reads TGTGCCAGCACCCTCGGGGGTCGTTCCGAGCAGTACTTC.

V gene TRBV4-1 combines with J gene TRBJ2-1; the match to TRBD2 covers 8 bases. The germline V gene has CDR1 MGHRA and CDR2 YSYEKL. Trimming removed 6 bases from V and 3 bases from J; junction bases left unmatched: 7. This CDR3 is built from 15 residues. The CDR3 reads CASSDRGGVYNEQFF. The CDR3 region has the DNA TGCGCCAGCAGTGACCGGGGGGGGGTCTACAATGAGCAGTTCTTC.

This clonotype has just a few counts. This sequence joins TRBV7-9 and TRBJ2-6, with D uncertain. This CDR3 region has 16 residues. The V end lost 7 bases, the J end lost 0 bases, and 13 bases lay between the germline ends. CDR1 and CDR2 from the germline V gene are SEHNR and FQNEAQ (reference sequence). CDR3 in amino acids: CASTPKAISGANVLTF. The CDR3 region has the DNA TGTGCCAGCACCCCGAAAGCAATCTCTGGGGCCAACGTCCTGACTTTC. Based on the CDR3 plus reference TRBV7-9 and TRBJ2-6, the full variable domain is DTGVSQNPRHKITKRGQNVTFRCDPISEHNRLYWYRQTLGQGPEFLTYFQNEAQLEKSRLLSDRFSAERPKGSFSTLEIQRTEQGDSAMYLCASTPKAISGANVLTFGAGSRLTVL.

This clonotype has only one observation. For the CDR3, the DNA is TGCGCCAGCAGCCAAGATCGTCTGCGGAGCTCCTACAATGAGCAGTTCTTC. Residues: CASSQDRLRSSYNEQFF. The V call is TRBV4-3, the J call TRBJ2-1, with no clear D. Germline CDR1 reads LGHNA; CDR2 reads YSLEER. The CDR3 runs 17 residues. V shed 0 bases and J shed 0 bases, with 12 bases lying between them.

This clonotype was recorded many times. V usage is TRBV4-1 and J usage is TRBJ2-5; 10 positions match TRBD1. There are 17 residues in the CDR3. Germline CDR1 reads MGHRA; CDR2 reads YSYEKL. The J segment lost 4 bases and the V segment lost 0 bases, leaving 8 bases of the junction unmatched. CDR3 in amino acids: CASSQDGTGAVIETQYF. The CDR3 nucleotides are TGCGCCAGCAGCCAAGACGGGACAGGGGCGGTAATAGAGACCCAGTACTTC.

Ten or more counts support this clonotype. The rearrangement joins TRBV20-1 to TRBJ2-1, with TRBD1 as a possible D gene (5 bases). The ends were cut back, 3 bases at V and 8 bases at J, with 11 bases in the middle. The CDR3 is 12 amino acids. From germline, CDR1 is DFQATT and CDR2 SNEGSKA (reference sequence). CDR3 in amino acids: CSARATGHEQFF. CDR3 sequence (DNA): TGCAGTGCTAGGGCAACAGGTCATGAGCAGTTCTTC.

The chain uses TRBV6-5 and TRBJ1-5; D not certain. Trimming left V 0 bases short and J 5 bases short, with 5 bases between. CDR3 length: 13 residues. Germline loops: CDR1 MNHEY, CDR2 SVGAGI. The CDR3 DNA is TGTGCCAGCAGTTACTCCCGAGATCAGCCCCAGCATTTT. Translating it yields CASSYSRDQPQHF.

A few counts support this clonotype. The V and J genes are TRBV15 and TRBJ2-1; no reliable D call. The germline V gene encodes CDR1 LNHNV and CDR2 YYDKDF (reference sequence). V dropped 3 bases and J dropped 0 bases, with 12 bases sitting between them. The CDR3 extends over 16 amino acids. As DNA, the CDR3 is TGTGCCACCAGCAGGATACGTTCGAGCTCCTACAATGAGCAGTTCTTC. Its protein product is CATSRIRSSSYNEQFF. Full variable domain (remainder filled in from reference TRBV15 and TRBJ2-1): DAMVIQNPRYQVTQFGKPVTLSCSQTLNHNVMYWYQQKSSQAPKLLFHYYDKDFNNEADTPDNFQSRRPNTSFCFLDIRSPGLGDTAMYLCATSRIRSSSYNEQFFGPGTRLTVL.